The clone carrying this T cell receptor (beta chain) is large by share. Its cognate antigen is unknown. This record comes from a study of vaccination and CD4 T cells after COVID-19. Treatment in this sample: approximately 9-day PBMC culture with coronavirus spike peptide pools or control peptides (ViraFEST assay). V was shortened by 3 bases and J by 4 bases, with 9 bases between the two germline ends. The CDR3 has 12 residues. Germline loops: CDR1 GTSNPN, CDR2 SVGIG (reference sequence). With the Oncomine TCR Beta short-read assay, DNA from cultured CD4+ T cells was sequenced. TCRdb re-called the PCR reads through MiXCR, storing one row per CDR3 protein. The sample includes about 21,000 distinct CDR3 sequences, 45% to 50% seen only once; the top ten take less than 15%.

The sequenced sample consisted of cultured CD4+ T cells from blood. The chain has TRBV30 and TRBJ1-2, with D unclear. This sequence was found in a human donor with COVID-19. CDR3 region: CAWRWLGYGYTF. As DNA, the CDR3 is TGTGCCTGGAGGTGGCTCGGCTATGGCTACACCTTC.